One and the same sample provided the 2 T cell receptor beta chains below, sequenced in a study of blood T cells in healthy people across ages. Primers used in a second PCR of roughly 6 to 12 cycles were a sample-barcoded 5' primer and a J-beta primer mix. One entry per CDR3 protein, called by TCRdb with MiXCR from the 5' RACE reads. Counted here are over 1,500,000 distinct CDR3 sequences, about two fifths occurring once; the ten biggest clones make up under 25%. The sample was blood. The receptor set was obtained from a human donor in good health.

The J gene is TRBJ2-3, the V gene TRBV28; no reliable D call. The CDR3 totals 18 residues. The germline CDR1 and CDR2 sequences are MDHEN and SYDVKM. V gave up 5 bases and J gave up 0 bases, with 21 bases separating them. The CDR3, as DNA: TGTGCCAGCAGTCCATCTGTAGTGGCTTTCTCTAGCACAGATACGCAGTATTTT. It yields the protein CASSPSVVAFSSTDTQYF. The full variable domain, its missing parts supplied by reference TRBV28 and TRBJ2-3, is DVKVTQSSRYLVKRTGEKVFLECVQDMDHENMFWYRQDPGLGLRLIYFSYDVKMKEKGDIPEGYSVSREKKERFSLILESASTNQTSMYLCASSPSVVAFSSTDTQYFGPGTRLTVL.

Concerning this clonotype itself: One end of the junction is discordant with germline, which a read error may explain. This chain connects TRBV20-1 to TRBJ2-3; the D gene is possibly TRBD1 (5 bases). The CDR3 has 14 amino acids. Looked up from germline, CDR1 is DFQATT and CDR2 is SNEGSKA (reference sequence). The CDR3 region has the DNA TGCAGTGCTGGAGATGACAGAAGCACAGATACGCAGTATTTT. Translation gives CSAGDDRSTDTQYF.